The 20 T cell receptor beta chains below all came from one sample that was sequenced in a study of shared clonotypes between healthy human individuals. Only in-frame clones appear in the TCRdb table, and some are missing; sequencing was by immunoSEQ multiplex PCR. The sample has about 2.1 million clones; just over 90% are singletons. CD8 cells classed as naive were CD45RO-negative and positively selected for CCR7, excluding terminally differentiated effector memory CD45RA+ cells. The specimen was naive CD8+ T cells from PBMCs. The receptors were gathered from a man between 18 and 29 years old in good health. Some clones in this sample may be carry-over from other donors' samples.

J is TRBJ2-3 and V is TRBV29-1; either TRBD1 or TRBD2 may fit D (5 bases each). V was pared by 5 bases and J by 0 bases, with 15 bases between. This CDR3 has 15 residues. The germline CDR1 and CDR2 sequences are SQVTM and ANQGSEA. In DNA form, the CDR3 reads TGCAGCGTTTGGGGGACGGAGACTAGCACAGATACGCAGTATTTT. Protein: CSVWGTETSTDTQYF.

V gene TRBV2 combines with J gene TRBJ2-7; perhaps D is TRBD1 or TRBD2 (5 bases each). Deletions cut 2 bases from V and 5 bases from J, with 13 bases between. The germline gives CDR1 SNHLY, CDR2 FYNNEI. The CDR3 loop spans 14 amino acids. Written as DNA, the CDR3 is TGTGCCAGCAGTGAATCGGGCAGGGACCACGAGCAGTACTTC. Translated, it gives CASSESGRDHEQYF.

This rearrangement joins TRBV4-3 to TRBJ2-3; D perhaps matches TRBD2 (6 bases). Germline-derived CDR1 and CDR2 are LGHNA and YSLEER. V dropped 2 bases and J dropped 4 bases, with 16 bases sitting between them. The CDR3 consists of 16 residues. The CDR3 loop reads CASSQFVGGGPDTQYF. Written as DNA, the CDR3 is TGCGCCAGCAGCCAATTCGTGGGAGGCGGCCCAGATACGCAGTATTTT.

The chain links TRBV9 to TRBJ2-2; no clear D. Looked up from germline, CDR1 is SGDLS and CDR2 is YYNGEE. V gave up 0 bases and J gave up 6 bases, with 9 bases separating them. The CDR3 is 14 amino acids. The CDR3: CASSVGPDPGELFF. In nucleotides, the CDR3 is TGTGCCAGCAGCGTAGGACCCGACCCCGGGGAGCTGTTTTTT.

The CDR3 DNA follows: TGTGCCAGCAGTTTAAGCCATGAAAAACTGTTTTTT. It specifies CASSLSHEKLFF. This sequence joins TRBV28 and TRBJ1-4; D is unresolved. V was shortened by 2 bases and J by 6 bases, with 4 bases between the two germline ends. CDR3 length equals 12 residues. Germline CDR1 and CDR2: MDHEN and SYDVKM.

This chain uses TRBV10-2 with TRBJ2-3; TRBD2 is a possible D gene (7 bases). Germline values: CDR1 WSHSY, CDR2 SAAADI. V lost 8 bases and J lost 2, with 11 bases in between. This CDR3 comprises 13 residues. The CDR3 nucleotides are TGCGCCAGCGGAGCGGGACACACAGATACGCAGTATTTT. Translating it yields CASGAGHTDTQYF.

V and J are TRBV25-1 and TRBJ1-1; D unclear. In germline, CDR1 is MGHDK, CDR2 SYGVNS. The CDR3 sequence is 10 residues long. The germline V and J ends were trimmed by 3 bases and 10 bases, with 6 bases remaining between them. The DNA of the CDR3 is TGTGCCAGCAGTGACCCCGGAGCTTTCTTT. Residues: CASSDPGAFF.

The CDR3 loop is CASSFFRGTGGSYEQYF. The DNA of the CDR3 is TGTGCCAGCAGTTTCTTCCGCGGGACAGGGGGCTCCTACGAGCAGTACTTC. The chain links TRBV27 to TRBJ2-7; the match to TRBD1 covers 11 bases. In germline, CDR1 is MNHEY, CDR2 SMNVEV (reference sequence). The CDR3 loop spans 17 amino acids. The V and J ends lost 3 bases and 0 bases, in that order; junction bases with no gene match: 7.

The V and J genes are TRBV4-1 and TRBJ1-2, with 9 bases aligning to TRBD1. The germline gives CDR1 MGHRA, CDR2 YSYEKL. The CDR3 spans 16 residues. V trimming: 3 bases; J trimming: 2 bases; junction bases outside the gene matches: 7. CDR3 in DNA: TGCGCCAGCAGCCACTCGGGACAGGGTGAAAACTATGGCTACACCTTC. It translates to CASSHSGQGENYGYTF.

This CDR3 reads CASEEGGTEAFF. CDR3 DNA sequence: TGTGCCAGCGAAGAAGGAGGCACTGAAGCTTTCTTT. The chain combines TRBV19 with TRBJ1-1; D not resolved. Germline V lookup: CDR1 LNHDA, CDR2 SQIVND (reference sequence). CDR3 size: 12 residues. V gave up 9 bases and J gave up 4 bases, with 12 bases separating them.

V gene TRBV4-1 combines with J gene TRBJ2-7; 12 positions match TRBD2. The CDR3 length is 15 residues. V shed 0 bases and J 6 bases; nucleotides not matched to a gene: 3. Per germline, CDR1 MGHRA and CDR2 YSYEKL. The CDR3 sequence: CASSQDASGRVEQYF. CDR3 sequence (DNA): TGCGCCAGCAGCCAAGATGCTAGCGGGAGGGTCGAGCAGTACTTC.

For this clone: Different DNA sequences within this sample yield the same CDR3. The DNA of the CDR3 is TGTGCCAGCTCTGGTGGAAGCTCCTACGAGCAGTACTTC. This sequence encodes CASSGGSSYEQYF. V and J are TRBV7-9 and TRBJ2-7, with D uncertain. V lost 8 bases, J lost 0 bases, and 11 bases lay in between. Germline assignment: CDR1 SEHNR and CDR2 FQNEAQ (reference sequence). The CDR3 is 13 amino acids.

A word on this clone: The same CDR3 also results from other DNA sequences found in this sample. The chain couples TRBV7-9 to TRBJ2-7, with a weak D call TRBD1 (5 bases). The CDR3 has 14 amino acids. The ends were cut back, 0 bases at V and 3 bases at J, with 9 bases in the middle. Germline assignment: CDR1 SEHNR and CDR2 FQNEAQ (reference sequence). As DNA, the CDR3 is TGTGCCAGCAGCTTAGCGGGGCTATACTACGAGCAGTACTTC. Translated: CASSLAGLYYEQYF.

The chain joins TRBV4-1 to TRBJ2-2; 10 bases line up with TRBD2. Trimming cost V 1 base and J 5 bases; bases outside gene matches: 13. From germline, CDR1 is MGHRA and CDR2 YSYEKL. This CDR3 comprises 19 residues. The DNA for the CDR3 is TGCGCCAGCAGCCAAGGCCTAGCGGGAGTGAGGGGGGAGACCGGGGAGCTGTTTTTT. It yields the protein CASSQGLAGVRGETGELFF.

This chain links TRBV6-5 with TRBJ2-6; D possibly corresponds to TRBD2 (6 bases). V dropped 3 bases and J dropped 2 bases, with 11 bases sitting between them. The CDR3 loop spans 16 amino acids. Germline V gene sequence: CDR1 MNHEY, CDR2 SVGAGI. CDR3 sequence (DNA): TGTGCCAGCAGTTATTACGGAGGGGCTGGGGCCAACGTCCTGACTTTC. Translation gives CASSYYGGAGANVLTF.

The V and J genes are TRBV7-9 and TRBJ1-4; 7 nucleotides agree with TRBD1. This CDR3 has 15 amino acids. Germline loops: CDR1 SEHNR, CDR2 FQNEAQ (reference sequence). V lost 7 bases and J lost 4; bases outside the gene matches: 9. In DNA, the CDR3 is TGTGCCAGCACCGCACCGGGACAGAATAATGAAAAACTGTTTTTT. It codes for CASTAPGQNNEKLFF.

This clone appeared once. The CDR3 spells CATSRERAGGSDTQYF. CDR3 coding DNA: TGTGCCACCAGCAGAGAAAGAGCGGGAGGATCGGATACGCAGTATTTT. This rearrangement joins TRBV15 to TRBJ2-3, with 9 bases fitting TRBD2. Germline CDR1 is LNHNV and CDR2 is YYDKDF (reference sequence). CDR3 length equals 16 residues. J was trimmed by 6 bases and V by 0 bases; bases with no gene match: 7.

This clone was seen just once. Within the sample, other DNA sequences also encode this same CDR3. J is TRBJ1-4 and V is TRBV13; TRBD1 is a possible D gene (5 bases). The CDR3 sequence is 14 residues long. Germline CDR1 reads PRHDT; CDR2 reads FYEKMQ (reference sequence). V lost 5 bases and J lost 5, with 12 bases in between. CDR3 sequence (DNA): TGTGCCAGCAGCCCGGGACGGAGGAATGAAAAACTGTTTTTT. Amino acid sequence: CASSPGRRNEKLFF.

The chain links TRBV28 to TRBJ2-5, with D possibly TRBD2 on 5 matching bases. In germline, CDR1 is MDHEN, CDR2 SYDVKM. V dropped 5 bases and J dropped 4 bases, with 26 bases sitting between them. CDR3 length equals 18 residues. The CDR3 DNA sequence: TGTGCCAGCAGTATCATCCTGGGTGGCGGGCTAGAGCGAGAGACCCAGTACTTC. This translates into CASSIILGGGLERETQYF.

The chain recombines TRBV9 with TRBJ2-2; TRBD2 aligns across 11 bases. CDR3 length: 18 residues. In germline, CDR1 is SGDLS, CDR2 YYNGEE. V was clipped by 0 bases and J by 0 bases; unmatched bases: 4. As DNA, the CDR3 is TGTGCCAGCAGCGTAGGTGGGACTAGCGGATCGAACACCGGGGAGCTGTTTTTT. Translating it yields CASSVGGTSGSNTGELFF.